The 26 T cell receptor beta chains below were found in one sample sequenced in a study of CD8+ T cells in alopecia areata. Investigators isolated RNA and reverse transcribed it into cDNA to act as the sequencing template. This table comes from immunoSEQ multiplex PCR, and its TCRdb copy is limited to in-frame clones, with some not included. The sample lists 40,000 to 45,000 clones, approximately 92% seen once, with approximately 17% in the top ten. The treatment was: oral pan-JAK inhibitor, 5-10 mg twice daily. Sequencing was performed on CD8+ T cells sorted from blood, taken at week 24, from a patient treated with tofacitinib. Every receptor here comes from a human donor with alopecia areata.

The V gene is TRBV4-2, the J gene TRBJ2-2; 9 bases align to TRBD2. The CDR3 length is 18 residues. Germline CDR1 is LGHNA and CDR2 is YNFKEQ. J gave up 2 bases and V 0 bases, and 7 bases lay outside the gene matches. The CDR3 DNA follows: TGTGCCAGCAGCCAAGAGGATAGCGGGGGCCTCAACACCGGGGAGCTGTTTTTT. It codes for CASSQEDSGGLNTGELFF.

The J gene is TRBJ2-5, the V gene TRBV29-1; no clear D gene. CDR1 is SQVTM and CDR2 is ANQGSEA in the germline V gene. V lost 1 base and J 3 bases, leaving 3 bases between the germline ends. CDR3 length: 11 amino acids. The DNA for the CDR3 is TGCAGCGTTGAAGGGGAAGAGACCCAGTACTTC. Its protein product is CSVEGEETQYF.

This sequence joins TRBV21-1 and TRBJ2-4. TRBV21-1 is listed as a pseudogene. The CDR3 runs 17 residues. This CDR3 is CASTVVWVIPAKNIQYF. The CDR3 DNA reads as TGTGCCAGCACAGTCGTGTGGGTTATACCAGCCAAAAACATTCAGTACTTC.

Worth noting for this clone: Distinct nucleotide sequences in the sample also encode this CDR3. This chain joins TRBV7-8 and TRBJ2-7; a possible D gene is TRBD1 (5 bases). CDR3 length: 13 amino acids. V lost 5 bases and J lost 5, with 13 bases in between. Germline V gene lookup returns CDR1 SGHVS and CDR2 FQNEAQ. CDR3 DNA sequence: TGTGCCAGCAGCCCCGGGCAGGGCAACGAGCAGTACTTC. Protein: CASSPGQGNEQYF. The full variable domain, completed using reference TRBV7-8 and TRBJ2-7, is GAGVSQSPRYKVAKRGQDVALRCDPISGHVSLFWYQQALGQGPEFLTYFQNEAQLDKSGLPSDRFFAERPEGSVSTLKIQRTQQEDSAVYLCASSPGQGNEQYFGPGTRLTVT.

V and J are TRBV25-1 and TRBJ2-7; D may be TRBD1 (6 bases). The CDR3 spans 14 residues. The germline gives CDR1 MGHDK, CDR2 SYGVNS. Trimming left V 11 bases short and J 7 bases short, with 24 bases between. Written as DNA, the CDR3 is TGTGCCGGTGACCGGGACACTCGGATGGGGGAGCAGTACTTC. It is translated as CAGDRDTRMGEQYF.

The V gene is TRBV4-3, the J gene TRBJ2-7; D is perhaps TRBD1 (5 bases). Germline V gives CDR1 LGHNA, CDR2 YSLEER. The length of the CDR3 is 14 residues. V was shortened by 0 bases and J by 3 bases, with 9 bases between the two germline ends. The CDR3 DNA reads TGCGCCAGCAGCCAAGACGTGGGGCTCTACGAGCAGTACTTC. This translates into CASSQDVGLYEQYF.

The J gene is TRBJ2-6, the V gene TRBV7-6; D is unclear. Germline-derived CDR1 and CDR2 are SGHVS and FNYEAQ. V was pared by 6 bases and J by 3 bases, with 9 bases between. The CDR3 spans 14 residues. The CDR3 sequence: CASSPLGGANVLTF. CDR3 DNA: TGTGCCAGCAGTCCATTGGGTGGGGCCAACGTCCTGACTTTC.

This sequence joins TRBV30 and TRBJ2-7; D gene ambiguous. Germline V gene sequence: CDR1 GTSNPN, CDR2 SVGIG (reference sequence). Trimming removed 0 bases at V and 2 bases at J, with 14 bases between. The CDR3 spans 15 residues. The CDR3 sequence: CAWSVGPGFTYEQYF. In DNA form, the CDR3 reads TGTGCCTGGAGTGTAGGGCCAGGTTTTACCTACGAGCAGTACTTC. Based on the CDR3 plus reference TRBV30 and TRBJ2-7, the full variable domain is SQTIHQWPATLVQPVGSPLSLECTVEGTSNPNLYWYRQAAGRGLQLLFYSVGIGQISSEVPQNLSASRPQDRQFILSSKKLLLSDSGFYLCAWSVGPGFTYEQYFGPGTRLTVT.

This sequence joins TRBV27 and TRBJ1-2; D possibly corresponds to TRBD1 (6 bases). The CDR3 consists of 14 residues. Trimming removed 5 bases at V and 5 bases at J, with 15 bases between. Germline CDR1 is MNHEY and CDR2 is SMNVEV (reference sequence). In nucleotides, the CDR3 is TGTGCCAGCAGTCTTAAACAGCAGGGGTATGGCTACACCTTC. This translates into CASSLKQQGYGYTF.

This chain uses TRBV29-1 with TRBJ2-1, with TRBD1 identical over 11 bases. With 6 bases clipped from V and 0 bases from J, the junction kept 13 bases outside the gene matches. Per germline, CDR1 SQVTM and CDR2 ANQGSEA. The CDR3 sequence is 18 residues long. The CDR3: CSVTLWTGGESSYNEQFF. CDR3 coding DNA: TGCAGCGTCACTTTATGGACAGGGGGCGAGAGCTCCTACAATGAGCAGTTCTTC.

The rearrangement links TRBV30 to TRBJ2-3; 8 bases match TRBD1. The CDR3 spans 13 residues. Per germline, CDR1 GTSNPN and CDR2 SVGIG (reference sequence). The J segment lost 4 bases and the V segment lost 5 bases, leaving 5 bases of the junction unmatched. The CDR3: CAWRDRGADTQYF. CDR3 in DNA: TGTGCCTGGCGCGACAGGGGAGCAGATACGCAGTATTTT.

Turning to this clone: The identical CDR3 is also encoded by other nucleotide sequences in the sample. The CDR3, as DNA: TGTGCCAGCAGTACCGAGACGGGCGGGGCCTACGAGCAGTACTTC. Its translation is CASSTETGGAYEQYF. The chain is built from TRBV2 and TRBJ2-7, with D perhaps TRBD2 (6 bases). Looked up from germline, CDR1 is SNHLY and CDR2 is FYNNEI. CDR3 length: 15 residues. V dropped 5 bases and J dropped 2 bases, with 16 bases sitting between them.

CDR3 in DNA: TGCGCCAGCAGCCAAGATTGGGGGTCGTACCAAGAGACCCAGTACTTC. The encoded protein is CASSQDWGSYQETQYF. The chain carries TRBV4-3 and TRBJ2-5; D may match TRBD1 or TRBD2 (5 bases each). CDR1 and CDR2 (germline): LGHNA, YSLEER. Trimming stripped 0 bases from V and 0 bases from J, with 11 bases between. The CDR3 has 16 amino acids.

J is TRBJ2-1 and V is TRBV9; D remains ambiguous. CDR3 size: 14 residues. Germline V gene data show CDR1 as SGDLS and CDR2 as YYNGEE. V was cut by 0 bases and J by 8 bases, with 12 bases left in between. CDR3 sequence: CASSVEAYTDEQFF. The CDR3 region has the DNA TGTGCCAGCAGCGTAGAAGCGTATACGGATGAGCAGTTCTTC.

The sample holds a few counts of this clone. The rearrangement joins TRBV29-1 to TRBJ2-7; 10 bases map to TRBD1. Per germline, CDR1 SQVTM and CDR2 ANQGSEA. With 5 bases clipped from V and 1 base from J, the junction kept 5 bases outside the gene matches. The CDR3 consists of 14 residues. CDR3 DNA: TGCAGCGTTCTGGGGGGACAGGGGTCCTACGAGCAGTACTTC. It specifies CSVLGGQGSYEQYF.

The chain has TRBV27 and TRBJ2-7; tentatively, D is TRBD2 (5 bases). Trimming took 5 bases from V and 5 from J, leaving 16 bases between them. Germline CDR1 MNHEY, CDR2 SMNVEV (reference sequence). This CDR3 has 14 residues. The chain's CDR3 is CASSPRTAADEQYF. For the CDR3, the DNA is TGTGCCAGCAGTCCTAGGACTGCCGCGGACGAGCAGTACTTC.

This clone was detected once. The chain carries TRBV27 and TRBJ2-3, with D maybe TRBD1 (6 bases). Germline values: CDR1 MNHEY, CDR2 SMNVEV (reference sequence). CDR3 length equals 16 residues. V was cut by 3 bases and J by 1 base, with 14 bases left in between. CDR3 DNA sequence: TGTGCCAGCAGTTTCAGGACAGTGGAGGGCACAGATACGCAGTATTTT. It encodes CASSFRTVEGTDTQYF.

The genes are TRBV7-2 and TRBJ2-5; D perhaps matches TRBD2 (6 bases). This CDR3 is 17 amino acids long. CDR1 and CDR2 from the germline V gene are SGHTA and FQGNSA. Trimming took 4 bases from V and 0 from J, leaving 18 bases between them. In DNA, the CDR3 is TGTGCCAGCAGCTCTACCCTACGTGGGGGGTACCAAGAGACCCAGTACTTC. This gives the protein CASSSTLRGGYQETQYF.

V usage is TRBV13 and J usage is TRBJ2-7; D might be TRBD1 or TRBD2, each matching 5 bases. Germline values: CDR1 PRHDT, CDR2 FYEKMQ (reference sequence). Trimming shortened V by 3 bases and J by 4 bases, and 16 bases separated the two germline ends. The CDR3 has 15 residues. DNA for the CDR3: TGTGCCAGCAGCTTGCGAGGGGCGATGTGGTACGAGCAGTACTTC. Protein: CASSLRGAMWYEQYF.

The J gene is TRBJ2-2, the V gene TRBV7-9; TRBD1 or TRBD2 may be the D gene (5 bases each). Germline CDR1 and CDR2: SEHNR and FQNEAQ (reference sequence). The CDR3 consists of 14 residues. The V and J ends lost 4 bases and 6 bases respectively, with 12 bases between them. The CDR3 here is CASSSRDVAGELFF. CDR3 DNA sequence: TGTGCCAGCAGCTCTCGGGACGTTGCCGGGGAGCTGTTTTTT.

V usage is TRBV6-4 and J usage is TRBJ2-3, with TRBD2 identical over 10 bases. With 3 bases clipped from V and 4 bases from J, the junction kept 4 bases outside the gene matches. The germline gives CDR1 MRHNA, CDR2 SNTAGT. The CDR3 extends over 15 amino acids. In nucleotides, the CDR3 is TGTGCCAGCAGTGAGAGGAGCGGGGGGGCAGATACGCAGTATTTT. The encoded protein is CASSERSGGADTQYF.

The J gene is TRBJ2-3, the V gene TRBV7-2, with 7 bases that match TRBD2. With V trimmed by 1 base and J by 3 bases, 13 bases remained unmatched. This CDR3 region has 18 residues. Germline V lookup: CDR1 SGHTA, CDR2 FQGNSA. Here the CDR3 reads CASSLEYGAGVGTDTQYF. The CDR3 DNA is TGTGCCAGCAGCTTAGAGTACGGCGCGGGGGTAGGAACAGATACGCAGTATTTT.

The chain couples TRBV28 to TRBJ2-5, with TRBD1 as a possible D gene (5 bases). Germline assignment: CDR1 MDHEN and CDR2 SYDVKM. The CDR3 has 13 residues. The V and J ends lost 5 bases and 5 bases respectively, with 12 bases between them. The CDR3 sequence is CASSETVGETQYF. CDR3 coding DNA: TGTGCCAGCAGTGAGACAGTGGGGGAGACCCAGTACTTC. The variable domain in full, with the rest retrieved from reference TRBV28 and TRBJ2-5, is DVKVTQSSRYLVKRTGEKVFLECVQDMDHENMFWYRQDPGLGLRLIYFSYDVKMKEKGDIPEGYSVSREKKERFSLILESASTNQTSMYLCASSETVGETQYFGPGTRLLVL.

The V and J genes are TRBV7-9 and TRBJ2-3; either TRBD1 or TRBD2 may fit D (6 bases each). This CDR3 is built from 14 residues. V shed 6 bases and J shed 3 bases, with 13 bases lying between them. CDR1 is SEHNR, CDR2 FQNEAQ, per germline (reference sequence). The CDR3 DNA sequence: TGTGCCAGCAGACGGGGGCTGAGGACAGATACGCAGTATTTT. This gives the protein CASRRGLRTDTQYF.

The V and J genes are TRBV12-5 and TRBJ2-3; TRBD2 is a possible D gene (5 bases). This CDR3 region has 13 residues. CDR1 LGHNT and CDR2 FRNRAP come from the germline V gene. V was clipped by 0 bases and J by 4 bases, with 5 bases between them. CDR3 coding DNA: TGTGCTAGTGGTTTGGTCGGGGCAGATACGCAGTATTTT. It yields the protein CASGLVGADTQYF.

This clone was observed a handful of times. V gene TRBV7-9 combines with J gene TRBJ1-6; weak D call: TRBD1 (5 bases). The V and J ends lost 4 bases and 5 bases respectively, with 15 bases between them. The germline V gene encodes CDR1 SEHNR and CDR2 FQNEAQ (reference sequence). The CDR3 spans 16 residues. The CDR3, as DNA: TGTGCCAGCAGCTATAACGGGGGATGGGATAATTCACCCCTCCACTTT. Amino acid sequence: CASSYNGGWDNSPLHF.